Following are 23 T cell receptor beta chains from one sample sequenced in a study of cytomegalovirus exposure and HLA in healthy donors. In the PCR, 60 Vbeta and 13 Jbeta primers were used. TCRdb's table, derived via immunoSEQ multiplex PCR, lists solely in-frame clones and lacks some. The sample lists about 160,000 clones; less than 85% were seen once. The sample was PBMCs. These receptors were taken from a man aged 40-50 years in good health and CMV-seronegative.

The CDR3 DNA sequence: TGTGCCTGGAGTGTGACAAGCACAGATACGCAGTATTTT. Translating gives CAWSVTSTDTQYF. The chain couples TRBV30 to TRBJ2-3, with D hard to call. The V end was cut by 0 bases, the J end by 0 bases, with 4 bases between. This CDR3 is 13 amino acids long. Per germline, CDR1 GTSNPN and CDR2 SVGIG (reference sequence).

The V and J genes are TRBV5-1 and TRBJ2-3, with TRBD2 matching over 8 bases. Germline V gives CDR1 SGHRS, CDR2 YFSETQ. The CDR3 runs 17 residues. J lost 3 bases, V lost 0 bases, and 9 bases had no gene match. For the CDR3, the DNA is TGCGCCAGCAGCTTGGTGGGCGTGCGGGGGGCGACAGATACGCAGTATTTT. This codes for CASSLVGVRGATDTQYF.

The chain recombines TRBV30 with TRBJ2-6; maybe TRBD1 (5 bases). Trimming took off 1 base at V and 4 bases at J, with 14 bases between the two ends. The CDR3 extends over 16 amino acids. Per germline, CDR1 GTSNPN and CDR2 SVGIG (reference sequence). This CDR3 reads CAWSGTPTVGANVLTF. CDR3 nucleotide sequence: TGTGCCTGGAGTGGGACACCAACGGTCGGGGCCAACGTCCTGACTTTC.

The genes are TRBV9 and TRBJ1-4; no clear D. This CDR3 region has 13 residues. V gave up 3 bases and J gave up 11 bases, with 14 bases separating them. Looked up from germline, CDR1 is SGDLS and CDR2 is YYNGEE. The CDR3 DNA sequence: TGTGCCAGCAGCGAGGACGGGCGGGAGAAACTGTTTTTT. Amino acids: CASSEDGREKLFF.

For this clone: At one of its ends the junction is not consistent with the germline gene, which may arise from a read error. The genes are TRBV7-9 and TRBJ1-1; no definite D call. This CDR3 comprises 13 residues. Germline CDR1 is SEHNR and CDR2 is FQNEAQ (reference sequence). CDR3 DNA: TGTTCCAGCAGCTCAACACTGAACACTGAAGCTTTCTTT. The encoded protein is CSSSSTLNTEAFF.

This clone came up once. The chain is built from TRBV4-1 and TRBJ1-4; 11 positions match TRBD1. The CDR3 sequence is 16 residues long. Trimming removed 0 bases from V and 4 bases from J; junction bases left unmatched: 1. The V gene's germline CDR1 is MGHRA and CDR2 YSYEKL. The CDR3 reads CASSQEGTGGNEKLFF. The CDR3 DNA reads TGCGCCAGCAGCCAAGAAGGGACAGGGGGTAATGAAAAACTGTTTTTT.

The rearrangement links TRBV27 to TRBJ1-2, with no clear D. Germline V gene data show CDR1 as MNHEY and CDR2 as SMNVEV (reference sequence). CDR3 length: 17 amino acids. V was trimmed by 0 bases and J by 4 bases, leaving 18 bases between them. The CDR3 sequence is CASSLSGKGGWGYGYTF. CDR3 DNA: TGTGCCAGCAGTTTATCGGGCAAGGGAGGTTGGGGCTATGGCTACACCTTC.

In this sample, this clone turned up once. The chain recombines TRBV11-2 with TRBJ1-5; a weak D match, TRBD1 (5 bases). The CDR3 totals 15 residues. V dropped 1 base and J dropped 0 bases, with 7 bases sitting between them. The germline CDR1 and CDR2 sequences are SGHAT and FQNNGV. CDR3 nucleotides: TGTGCCAGCAGCTTAGGGCAGGGTAGCAATCAGCCCCAGCATTTT. Translated, it gives CASSLGQGSNQPQHF.

The chain combines TRBV7-9 with TRBJ1-4; 9 bases match TRBD1. This CDR3 comprises 14 residues. J gave up 6 bases and V 5 bases, and 4 bases lay outside the gene matches. Germline V lookup: CDR1 SEHNR, CDR2 FQNEAQ (reference sequence). The CDR3 protein is CASSIRDRDEKLFF. CDR3 nucleotide sequence: TGTGCCAGCAGCATCCGGGACAGGGATGAAAAACTGTTTTTT.

This chain connects TRBV30 to TRBJ2-6; 8 bases match TRBD1. V was clipped by 5 bases and J by 3 bases; unmatched bases: 9. Germline assignment: CDR1 GTSNPN and CDR2 SVGIG (reference sequence). The CDR3 covers 16 residues. This CDR3 is CAWDGQGKSGANVLTF. The CDR3 bases are TGTGCCTGGGATGGACAGGGTAAAAGTGGGGCCAACGTCCTGACTTTC.

This chain uses TRBV5-1 with TRBJ1-1, with D tentatively TRBD1 (6 bases). This CDR3 spans 12 amino acids. Trimming stripped 3 bases from V and 7 bases from J, with 10 bases between. CDR1 is SGHRS, CDR2 YFSETQ, per germline. The CDR3 DNA follows: TGCGCCAGCAGCTCATCAGGGGTTGAAGCTTTCTTT. Encoded protein: CASSSSGVEAFF. Full variable domain (rest looked up from reference TRBV5-1 and TRBJ1-1): KAGVTQTPRYLIKTRGQQVTLSCSPISGHRSVSWYQQTPGQGLQFLFEYFSETQRNKGNFPGRFSGRQFSNSRSEMNVSTLELGDSALYLCASSSSGVEAFFGQGTRLTVV.

This clone was seen only a few times. The chain recombines TRBV6-1 with TRBJ2-3, with 7 bases fitting TRBD2. V gave up 3 bases and J gave up 7 bases; unmatched junction bases: 10. The CDR3 extends over 15 amino acids. Germline assignment: CDR1 MNHNS and CDR2 SASEGT. CDR3 amino acids: CASSDFGRGVNTQYF. CDR3 sequence (DNA): TGTGCCAGCAGTGATTTCGGACGGGGGGTCAATACGCAGTATTTT.

This chain joins TRBV19 and TRBJ1-1; 7 bases align to TRBD1. This CDR3 has 14 amino acids. CDR1 and CDR2 (germline): LNHDA, SQIVND (reference sequence). The V segment lost 8 bases and the J segment 0 bases; nucleotides outside the gene matches: 6. CDR3 loop: CASLGGALNTEAFF. DNA for the CDR3: TGTGCCAGTTTAGGGGGCGCCTTGAACACTGAAGCTTTCTTT.

The chain is built from TRBV27 and TRBJ2-1; 15 nucleotides line up with TRBD2. Germline V lookup: CDR1 MNHEY, CDR2 SMNVEV (reference sequence). The CDR3 totals 16 residues. Unmatched junction bases numbered 7, after V lost 5 bases and J lost 8 bases. CDR3 sequence reads: CASSPGLAGGWHEQFF. In nucleotides, the CDR3 is TGTGCCAGCAGTCCGGGACTAGCGGGGGGTTGGCATGAGCAGTTCTTC.

This clone was detected only a few times. This rearrangement joins TRBV27 to TRBJ1-2; 7 nucleotides match TRBD1. The germline V gene has CDR1 MNHEY and CDR2 SMNVEV (reference sequence). V dropped 3 bases and J dropped 4; count of bases not matched to a gene: 8. This CDR3 has 15 amino acids. CDR3 region: CASSFREGGFYGYTF. In nucleotides, the CDR3 is TGTGCCAGCAGTTTCCGCGAAGGGGGCTTCTATGGCTACACCTTC.

The chain joins TRBV27 to TRBJ2-3; 7 bases fit TRBD1. Unmatched junction bases numbered 9, after V lost 6 bases and J lost 3 bases. The CDR3 runs to 15 residues. In germline, CDR1 is MNHEY, CDR2 SMNVEV (reference sequence). The CDR3 is CASRPRDSYTDTQYF. DNA of the CDR3: TGTGCCAGCAGGCCCCGGGACAGCTATACAGATACGCAGTATTTT.

Remarks on this clone: Distinct nucleotide sequences in the sample also encode this CDR3. This sequence joins TRBV19 and TRBJ2-2, with unresolved D. V was cut by 2 bases and J by 5 bases, with 6 bases left in between. Germline V gives CDR1 LNHDA, CDR2 SQIVND (reference sequence). CDR3 length: 13 residues. CDR3 sequence: CASSILLTGELFF. The CDR3 DNA reads TGTGCCAGTAGTATACTATTAACCGGGGAGCTGTTTTTT.

The chain couples TRBV10-3 to TRBJ1-6, with TRBD1 as a possible D gene (6 bases). Germline CDR1 ENHRY, CDR2 SYGVKD. The CDR3 length is 15 residues. V lost 2 bases to trimming and J lost 9 bases, with 14 bases between them. DNA of the CDR3: TGTGCCATCAGTGAGATCAAGGGGGAGAGTTCACCCCTCCACTTT. Translation: CAISEIKGESSPLHF.

CDR3 coding DNA: TGTGCCAGCAGGCCCCGGAGGGACCAGCCCCAGCATTTT. As protein: CASRPRRDQPQHF. The V gene is TRBV27, the J gene TRBJ1-5; a weak D match, TRBD1 (5 bases). The CDR3 totals 13 residues. Trimming stripped 6 bases from V and 7 bases from J, with 13 bases between. Germline values: CDR1 MNHEY, CDR2 SMNVEV (reference sequence).

The table lists this clone with a count of one. The rearrangement uses TRBV6-5 and TRBJ1-4; a weak D match, TRBD1 (5 bases). Germline assignment: CDR1 MNHEY and CDR2 SVGAGI. The V and J ends lost 6 bases and 0 bases respectively, with 8 bases between them. CDR3 size: 14 residues. The CDR3 DNA follows: TGTGCCAGCAGCCAGACAGCAACTAATGAAAAACTGTTTTTT. Its translation: CASSQTATNEKLFF.

V gene TRBV27 combines with J gene TRBJ2-7; 7 bases agree with TRBD1. Unmatched junction bases numbered 6, after V lost 4 bases and J lost 0 bases. The CDR3 has 15 residues. Germline CDR1 is MNHEY and CDR2 is SMNVEV (reference sequence). In DNA, the CDR3 is TGTGCCAGCAGTTCCCCGGGACAGAGCTCCTACGAGCAGTACTTC. Its translation: CASSSPGQSSYEQYF.

Only a few counts were recorded for this clone. The chain has TRBV6-5 and TRBJ1-1; D is unclear. V lost 8 bases, J lost 8 bases, and 9 bases lay in between. This CDR3 is 10 amino acids long. Germline CDR1 is MNHEY and CDR2 is SVGAGI. CDR3 residues: CASGNGEAFF. The CDR3 DNA reads as TGTGCCAGCGGAAACGGGGAAGCTTTCTTT.

CDR3 coding DNA: TGTGCCAGTTATAGACCAACCGGGACAGGGTGTTATGGCTACACCTTC. Encoded protein: CASYRPTGTGCYGYTF. The J gene is TRBJ1-2, the V gene TRBV6-4, with 9 bases lining up with TRBD1. This CDR3 spans 16 amino acids. Germline values: CDR1 MRHNA, CDR2 SNTAGT. Trimming at V came to 9 bases and at J to 5 bases, leaving 16 bases not matched to a gene.